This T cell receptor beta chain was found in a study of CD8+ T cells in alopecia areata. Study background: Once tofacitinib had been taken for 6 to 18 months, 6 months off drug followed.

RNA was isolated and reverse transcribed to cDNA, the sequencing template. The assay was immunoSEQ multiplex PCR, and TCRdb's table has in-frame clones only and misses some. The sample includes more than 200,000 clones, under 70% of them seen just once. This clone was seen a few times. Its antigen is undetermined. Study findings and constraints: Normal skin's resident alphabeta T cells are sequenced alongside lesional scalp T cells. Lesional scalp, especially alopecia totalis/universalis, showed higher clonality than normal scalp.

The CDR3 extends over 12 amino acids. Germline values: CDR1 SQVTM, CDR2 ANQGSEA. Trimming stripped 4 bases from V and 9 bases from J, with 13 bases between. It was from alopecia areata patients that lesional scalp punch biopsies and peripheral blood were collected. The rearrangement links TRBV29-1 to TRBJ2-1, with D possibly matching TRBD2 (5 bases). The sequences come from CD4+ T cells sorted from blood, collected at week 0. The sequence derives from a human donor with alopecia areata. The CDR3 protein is CSVGIPGGEQFF. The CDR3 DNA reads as TGCAGCGTTGGAATCCCAGGAGGTGAGCAGTTCTTC.